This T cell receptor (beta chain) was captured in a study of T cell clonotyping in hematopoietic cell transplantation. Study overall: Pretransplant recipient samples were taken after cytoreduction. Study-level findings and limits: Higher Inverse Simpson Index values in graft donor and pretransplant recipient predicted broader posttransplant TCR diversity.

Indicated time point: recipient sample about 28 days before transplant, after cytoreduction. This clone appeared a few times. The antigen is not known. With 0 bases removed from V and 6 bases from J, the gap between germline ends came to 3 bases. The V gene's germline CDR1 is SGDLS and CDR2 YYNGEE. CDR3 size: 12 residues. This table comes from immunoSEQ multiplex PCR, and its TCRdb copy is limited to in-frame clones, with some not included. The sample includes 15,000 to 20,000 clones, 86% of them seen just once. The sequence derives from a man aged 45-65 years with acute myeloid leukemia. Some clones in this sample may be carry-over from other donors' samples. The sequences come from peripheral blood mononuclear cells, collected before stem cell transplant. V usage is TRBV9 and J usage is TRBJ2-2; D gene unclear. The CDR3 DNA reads TGTGCCAGCAGCGTAGAGGCCGGGGAGCTGTTTTTT. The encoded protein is CASSVEAGELFF. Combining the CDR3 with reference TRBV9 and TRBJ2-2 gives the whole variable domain DSGVTQTPKHLITATGQRVTLRCSPRSGDLSVYWYQQSLDQGLQFLIQYYNGEERAKGNILERFSAQQFPDLHSELNLSSLELGDSALYFCASSVEAGELFFGEGSRLTVL.